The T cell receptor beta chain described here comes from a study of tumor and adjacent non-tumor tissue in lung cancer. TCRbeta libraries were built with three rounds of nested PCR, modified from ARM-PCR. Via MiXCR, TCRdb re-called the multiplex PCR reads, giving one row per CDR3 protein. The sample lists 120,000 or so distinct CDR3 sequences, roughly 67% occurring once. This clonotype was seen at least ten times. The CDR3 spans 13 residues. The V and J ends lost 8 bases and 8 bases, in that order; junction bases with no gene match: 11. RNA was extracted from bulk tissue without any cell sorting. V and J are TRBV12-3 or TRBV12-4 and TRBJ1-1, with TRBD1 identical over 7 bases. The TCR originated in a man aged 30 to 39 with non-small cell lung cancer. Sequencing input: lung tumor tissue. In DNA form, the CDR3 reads TGTGCCAGCGAATTCACAGGGGCCCTCGAAGCTTTCTTT. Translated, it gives CASEFTGALEAFF.